These 10 T cell receptor beta chains share one sample of origin, sequenced in a study of cytomegalovirus exposure and HLA in healthy donors. The study ran its PCR with 60 Vbeta and 13 Jbeta primers. TCRdb keeps only in-frame clones here, not all; method: immunoSEQ multiplex PCR. The sample yields about 180,000 clones, around 80% seen once. Sequences were obtained from PBMCs. The receptors shown here come from a girl aged 10-17 years in good health and CMV-seropositive.

CDR3 nucleotide sequence: TGTGCCAGCAGCTTGAGGGGGTTAACTGAAGCTTTCTTT. Translated, it gives CASSLRGLTEAFF. The chain joins TRBV7-9 to TRBJ1-1; tentatively, D is TRBD1 (6 bases). Germline V gene sequence: CDR1 SEHNR, CDR2 FQNEAQ (reference sequence). The CDR3 extends over 13 amino acids. V lost 3 bases and J lost 5, with 10 bases in between.

This chain uses TRBV5-1 with TRBJ2-1; TRBD1 might be the D (5 bases). The germline gives CDR1 SGHRS, CDR2 YFSETQ. V was pared by 0 bases and J by 10 bases, with 11 bases between. This CDR3 contains 13 residues. DNA of the CDR3: TGCGCCAGCAGCTTGGATTGGCCAGGGGAGCAGTTCTTC. Translation gives CASSLDWPGEQFF. The whole variable domain, remainder taken from reference TRBV5-1 and TRBJ2-1, is KAGVTQTPRYLIKTRGQQVTLSCSPISGHRSVSWYQQTPGQGLQFLFEYFSETQRNKGNFPGRFSGRQFSNSRSEMNVSTLELGDSALYLCASSLDWPGEQFFGPGTRLTVL.

V gene TRBV7-9 combines with J gene TRBJ1-1, with TRBD1 matching over 8 bases. CDR3 length: 15 residues. The V and J ends lost 0 bases and 5 bases, in that order; junction bases with no gene match: 5. CDR1 and CDR2 (germline): SEHNR, FQNEAQ (reference sequence). The CDR3 here is CASSLAQGEETEAFF. In nucleotides, the CDR3 is TGTGCCAGCAGCTTAGCACAGGGGGAAGAAACTGAAGCTTTCTTT. Complete variable domain (other parts from reference TRBV7-9 and TRBJ1-1): DTGVSQNPRHKITKRGQNVTFRCDPISEHNRLYWYRQTLGQGPEFLTYFQNEAQLEKSRLLSDRFSAERPKGSFSTLEIQRTEQGDSAMYLCASSLAQGEETEAFFGQGTRLTVV.

V is TRBV13 and J is TRBJ1-2; 12 bases match TRBD1. The germline V gene has CDR1 PRHDT and CDR2 FYEKMQ (reference sequence). Unmatched junction bases numbered 9, after V lost 5 bases and J lost 8 bases. The CDR3 is 15 amino acids. CDR3 in amino acids: CASSAGTGGQDGYTF. The CDR3 DNA reads as TGTGCCAGCAGCGCCGGGACAGGGGGCCAGGACGGCTACACCTTC.

On this clone: An end of the junction differs from the germline gene, which may be a read error. Other DNA sequences from this sample encode an identical CDR3 as well. The chain links TRBV7-9 to TRBJ1-1, with D unclear. Per germline, CDR1 SEHNR and CDR2 FQNEAQ (reference sequence). The length of the CDR3 is 15 residues. The CDR3 spells CASSLVRGMNTEAFF. The CDR3 coding sequence is TGTGCCAGCAGCTTAGTTCGGGGAATGAACACTGAGGCTTTCTTT.

The chain couples TRBV27 to TRBJ2-1; 7 bases fit TRBD2. The germline V gene has CDR1 MNHEY and CDR2 SMNVEV (reference sequence). This CDR3 is 12 amino acids long. V was clipped by 6 bases and J by 6 bases; unmatched bases: 2. CDR3 bases: TGTGCCAGCAGGAGCGGGGTCAATGAGCAGTTCTTC. This sequence encodes CASRSGVNEQFF.

The gene calls are TRBV7-9 and TRBJ1-5; the D is unclear. The CDR3 is 13 amino acids. Germline lookup yields CDR1 SEHNR and CDR2 FQNEAQ (reference sequence). Trimming pared 6 bases from V and 6 bases from J, leaving 12 bases between. This CDR3 is CASRKNEGQPQHF. CDR3 DNA: TGTGCCAGCAGGAAGAACGAGGGTCAGCCCCAGCATTTT.

This chain connects TRBV10-3 to TRBJ2-1; 9 nucleotides line up with TRBD2. The CDR3 spans 13 residues. Germline assignment: CDR1 ENHRY and CDR2 SYGVKD. The trim removed 5 bases at V and 11 bases at J, leaving 7 bases unmatched. In DNA form, the CDR3 reads TGTGCCATCAGTCCGGGACTAGCCATGAAGCAGTTCTTC. This translates into CAISPGLAMKQFF.

This sequence joins TRBV7-9 and TRBJ1-2, with D perhaps TRBD1 (6 bases). The length of the CDR3 is 15 residues. V was cut by 3 bases and J by 4 bases, with 15 bases left in between. Germline V gene lookup returns CDR1 SEHNR and CDR2 FQNEAQ (reference sequence). CDR3 in amino acids: CASSFRGGDIYGYTF. As DNA, the CDR3 is TGTGCCAGCAGCTTCCGGGGAGGGGACATCTATGGCTACACCTTC.

This clone was observed a handful of times. The chain is built from TRBV6-6 and TRBJ2-1, with 8 bases identical to TRBD2. The CDR3 is 15 residues long. V lost 4 bases and J lost 1; bases outside the gene matches: 3. The germline CDR1 and CDR2 sequences are MNHNY and SVGAGI (reference sequence). The CDR3 bases are TGTGCCAGCAGTTTGACTAGCGTATCCTACAATGAGCAGTTCTTC. It yields the protein CASSLTSVSYNEQFF.